Listed below are T cell receptor beta chains from one sample, sequenced in a study of cytomegalovirus exposure and HLA in healthy donors. Libraries were prepared by immunoSEQ multiplex PCR; TCRdb keeps only in-frame clonotypes and omits some of them. Here the sample spans 90,000 to 110,000 clones, approximately 72% being singletons. The sample was PBMCs. The receptor set was obtained from a man under 40 in good health and CMV-seronegative. CDR3s include the opening cysteine and the closing phenylalanine or tryptophan. The order of the fields is D gene, V gene, clone size, J gene, CDR3 DNA, CDR3 protein. A D gene is named only where the DNA matches it firmly. Expanded clones get a size class; other rows say once, few or many, or leave the size out.

D gene: .
V gene: TRBV10-3
clone size: .
J gene: TRBJ1-4
CDR3 DNA: TGTGCCATCAGTGACAGGGCAAATGAAAAACTGTTTTTT
CDR3 protein: CAISDRANEKLFF

D gene: .
V gene: TRBV13
clone size: .
J gene: TRBJ2-7
CDR3 DNA: TGTGCCAGCAGCTACCGGGACTCACCCTACGAGCAGTACTTC
CDR3 protein: CASSYRDSPYEQYF

D gene: TRBD2
V gene: TRBV2
clone size: .
J gene: TRBJ2-7
CDR3 DNA: TGTGCCAGCAGTCGAGCGGGAGGGGCCTTCCACGAGCAGTACTTC
CDR3 protein: CASSRAGGAFHEQYF

D gene: TRBD2
V gene: TRBV14
clone size: .
J gene: TRBJ2-3
CDR3 DNA: TGTGCCAGCAGCCTGACCCGATGGGTGCGGGAGGGCCCAGTGGATACGCAGTATTTT
CDR3 protein: CASSLTRWVREGPVDTQYF

D gene: .
V gene: TRBV7-2
clone size: .
J gene: TRBJ1-5
CDR3 DNA: TGTGCCAGCAGCCGCTTGAGCAGGGCGGATAGCAATCAGCCCCAGCATTTT
CDR3 protein: CASSRLSRADSNQPQHF

D gene: .
V gene: TRBV6-5
clone size: .
J gene: TRBJ1-5
CDR3 DNA: TGTGCCAGCAGACCCACAGGGTCGAGCAATCAGCCCCAGCATTTT
CDR3 protein: CASRPTGSSNQPQHF

D gene: .
V gene: TRBV5-5
clone size: few
J gene: TRBJ1-1
CDR3 DNA: TGTGCCAGCAGCTCGGAGTTTGGGACTGAAGCTTTCTTT
CDR3 protein: CASSSEFGTEAFF

D gene: .
V gene: TRBV28
clone size: .
J gene: TRBJ1-6
CDR3 DNA: TGTGCCAGCAAAGCGTGGCACGGACTCAATTCACCCCTCCACTTT
CDR3 protein: CASKAWHGLNSPLHF

D gene: TRBD1
V gene: TRBV5-4
clone size: .
J gene: TRBJ1-1
CDR3 DNA: TGTGCCAGCAGCTCCAGACAGGGAACGAACACTGAAGCTTTCTTT
CDR3 protein: CASSSRQGTNTEAFF

D gene: .
V gene: TRBV6-6
clone size: .
J gene: TRBJ1-6
CDR3 DNA: TGTGCCAGCAGCTACACCGAGGGCTATAATTCACCCCTCCACTTT
CDR3 protein: CASSYTEGYNSPLHF

D gene: .
V gene: TRBV14
clone size: .
J gene: TRBJ2-7
CDR3 DNA: TGTGCCAGCTCCCCTCTTGGGCTAGCGCCCTACGAGCAGTACTTC
CDR3 protein: CASSPLGLAPYEQYF

D gene: .
V gene: TRBV13
clone size: .
J gene: TRBJ2-7
CDR3 DNA: TGTGCCAGCAGCTTAGAGGCAGACTACGAGCAGTACTTC
CDR3 protein: CASSLEADYEQYF

D gene: TRBD1
V gene: TRBV2
clone size: .
J gene: TRBJ1-2
CDR3 DNA: TGTGCCAGCAGTGCAAAGCAGGGGGACTATGGCTACACCTTC
CDR3 protein: CASSAKQGDYGYTF

D gene: .
V gene: TRBV27
clone size: .
J gene: TRBJ2-3
CDR3 DNA: TGTGCCAGCAGTCAAGCGATCGGGGGCACAGATACGCAGTATTTT
CDR3 protein: CASSQAIGGTDTQYF

D gene: TRBD2
V gene: TRBV27
clone size: .
J gene: TRBJ2-7
CDR3 DNA: TGTGCCAGCAGTATACTAGCGAGGAGCTCCTACGAGCAGTACTTC
CDR3 protein: CASSILARSSYEQYF

D gene: .
V gene: TRBV27
clone size: few
J gene: TRBJ1-2
CDR3 DNA: TGTGCCAGCAGTTTAGCAGGGAATGGCTACACCTTC
CDR3 protein: CASSLAGNGYTF

D gene: .
V gene: TRBV27
clone size: .
J gene: TRBJ1-1
CDR3 DNA: TGTGCCAGCATGAGGGGTGGACTAAGCACTGAAGCTTTCTTT
CDR3 protein: CASMRGGLSTEAFF

D gene: .
V gene: TRBV27
clone size: .
J gene: TRBJ2-3
CDR3 DNA: TGTGCCAGCAGGTCCAAAAACACAGATACGCAGTATTTT
CDR3 protein: CASRSKNTDTQYF

D gene: .
V gene: TRBV10-3
clone size: .
J gene: TRBJ2-7
CDR3 DNA: TGTGCCACCGCGCCCCCGGGAGAATTCTACGAGCAGTACTTC
CDR3 protein: CATAPPGEFYEQYF

D gene: .
V gene: TRBV6-1
clone size: .
J gene: TRBJ2-5
CDR3 DNA: TGTGCCAGCAGTGAAGGAGGGAGGGAGACCCAGTACTTC
CDR3 protein: CASSEGGRETQYF

D gene: .
V gene: TRBV5-5
clone size: .
J gene: TRBJ2-5
CDR3 DNA: TGTGCCAGCAGCTTGGAGGGAGAAAGAGAGACCCAGTACTTC
CDR3 protein: CASSLEGERETQYF

D gene: .
V gene: TRBV6-5
clone size: .
J gene: TRBJ1-4
CDR3 DNA: TGTGCCAGCAGTTTGGGCAGGGTTGAAAAACTGTTTTTT
CDR3 protein: CASSLGRVEKLFF

D gene: TRBD1
V gene: TRBV6-5
clone size: once
J gene: TRBJ2-3
CDR3 DNA: TGTGCCAGTAGGGGGCCTAGCACAGATACGCAGTATTTT
CDR3 protein: CASRGPSTDTQYF

D gene: TRBD1
V gene: TRBV5-4
clone size: .
J gene: TRBJ1-1
CDR3 DNA: TGTGCCAGCAGCCCACGGACAGGCTATCCGGAGAACACTGAAGCTTTCTTT
CDR3 protein: CASSPRTGYPENTEAFF

D gene: TRBD1
V gene: TRBV10-3
clone size: .
J gene: TRBJ1-2
CDR3 DNA: TGTGCCATCAGTGAGGGACAGGGGTCTGGGGATGGCTACACCTTC
CDR3 protein: CAISEGQGSGDGYTF

D gene: .
V gene: TRBV19
clone size: .
J gene: TRBJ2-2
CDR3 DNA: TGTGCCAGTAGTATCGGCCTAGCTAACACCGGGGAGCTGTTTTTT
CDR3 protein: CASSIGLANTGELFF

D gene: TRBD2
V gene: TRBV30
clone size: .
J gene: TRBJ2-7
CDR3 DNA: TGTGCCTGGAGTGTCCCCGGACTAGCGGGAGGGCCCCGGTCCTACGAGCAGTACTTC
CDR3 protein: CAWSVPGLAGGPRSYEQYF

D gene: TRBD2
V gene: TRBV6-6
clone size: .
J gene: TRBJ2-1
CDR3 DNA: TGTGCCAGCAGTTCACTAGCGGGGGGCCCGAATGAGCAGTTCTTC
CDR3 protein: CASSSLAGGPNEQFF

D gene: .
V gene: TRBV6-5
clone size: .
J gene: TRBJ1-3
CDR3 DNA: TGTGCCAGCAGTTACAGCCAAACCGGAAACACCATATATTTT
CDR3 protein: CASSYSQTGNTIYF

D gene: TRBD2
V gene: TRBV29-1
clone size: .
J gene: TRBJ2-3
CDR3 DNA: TGCAGCGTTGGAGCGGGGGCGAATACGCAGTATTTT
CDR3 protein: CSVGAGANTQYF

D gene: TRBD2
V gene: TRBV5-1
clone size: .
J gene: TRBJ2-3
CDR3 DNA: TGCGCCAGCAGCTACACTAGCGGGGGCCTCCTAGGAGGAGATACGCAGTATTTT
CDR3 protein: CASSYTSGGLLGGDTQYF

D gene: TRBD2
V gene: TRBV7-9
clone size: .
J gene: TRBJ2-1
CDR3 DNA: TGTGCCAGCAGCTCCATAGCGGGCGCCTACAATGAGCAGTTCTTC
CDR3 protein: CASSSIAGAYNEQFF

D gene: .
V gene: TRBV10-3
clone size: .
J gene: TRBJ1-1
CDR3 DNA: TGTGCCATCAGTGAAAAGGGGGTATTAGACACTGAAGCTTTCTTT
CDR3 protein: CAISEKGVLDTEAFF

D gene: .
V gene: TRBV27
clone size: .
J gene: TRBJ1-2
CDR3 DNA: TGTGCCAGCAGTTTATCGATCCGGACCCTTGGAGGATCCTATGGCTACACCTTC
CDR3 protein: CASSLSIRTLGGSYGYTF

D gene: TRBD1
V gene: TRBV19
clone size: .
J gene: TRBJ1-2
CDR3 DNA: TGTGCCAGTAGTATGACAGGGCCCTATGGCTACACCTTC
CDR3 protein: CASSMTGPYGYTF